This T cell receptor beta chain was found in a study of shared clonotypes between healthy human individuals. Cells designated naive CD8 were CD45RO-negative and were positively selected for CCR7, with terminally differentiated effector memory CD45RA+ cells excluded. The data were produced by immunoSEQ multiplex PCR, yet TCRdb's version contains in-frame clones alone and is incomplete. The table records nearly 600,000 clones, roughly 95% of them present only once. The specimen was naive CD8+ T cells sorted from blood. The receptor's source is a woman in her 30s in good health.

CDR3 residues: CASSFLKDYNEQFF. Here the CDR3 DNA reads TGTGCCAGCAGTTTTCTTAAGGACTACAATGAGCAGTTCTTC. The chain links TRBV28 to TRBJ2-1; D not certain. Trimming stripped 3 bases from V and 3 bases from J, with 9 bases between. CDR3 size: 14 residues. Germline values: CDR1 MDHEN, CDR2 SYDVKM.